A selection of T cell receptor beta chains follows, all from one sample in a study of CD8 T cells in ankylosing spondylitis. Via MiXCR, TCRdb re-called the 5' RACE reads, giving one row per CDR3 protein. Altogether some 700,000 distinct CDR3 sequences are present, around 17% being singletons, with the ten largest covering roughly a fifth. Material: blood, either unsorted or a sorted T cell fraction (not recorded which). The receptors come from a male donor with ankylosing spondylitis. Both conserved end residues are trimmed from each CDR3.

CDR3	V	J
ASSFSGGALETQY	TRBV7-9	TRBJ2-5
ASSDGLRPDTDTQY	TRBV5-5	TRBJ2-3
ASSLVPRISPLH	TRBV7-9	TRBJ1-6
ASSSPFGTILNEQF	TRBV7-8	TRBJ2-1
ASSRAEPGATGELF	TRBV4-1	TRBJ2-2
ASRAGTSGDTQY	TRBV5-1	TRBJ2-3
ASSQGDSGRWDEQF	TRBV4-3	TRBJ2-1
ASSQALGLAGSYEQY	TRBV4-2	TRBJ2-7
TRSLNRFAEGTTDTQY	TRBV12-3/TRBV12-4	TRBJ2-3
ASRGNTYEQY	TRBV12-3/TRBV12-4	TRBJ2-7
ASSFEGLAENEQF	TRBV5-1	TRBJ2-1
SGERAGDTYNEQF	TRBV29-1	TRBJ2-1
ATFGTYSYNEQF	TRBV12-3/TRBV12-4	TRBJ2-1
ASSLLGFIAF	TRBV12-3/TRBV12-4	TRBJ1-1
ASSQNPTGYEQY	TRBV4-3	TRBJ2-7
ASSVTDSTFTDTQY	TRBV9	TRBJ2-3
ASSQQTGMEGYT	TRBV4-1	TRBJ1-2
ASTFAGGYEQY	TRBV7-9	TRBJ2-7
ASRPGPPSYGYT	TRBV7-9	TRBJ1-2
ASSVTGDNSPLH	TRBV2	TRBJ1-6
ASSLGKKKGIAGELF	TRBV28	TRBJ2-2
ASSPPGSGVTAQSSGNTIY	TRBV18	TRBJ1-3
SVFLEYEQY	TRBV29-1	TRBJ2-7
ASSSGLSSWGNQPQH	TRBV27	TRBJ1-5
ASSISGSDGNTIY	TRBV19	TRBJ1-3
AISAGGANIQY	TRBV10-3	TRBJ2-4
ASSFGVVDEQY	TRBV7-9	TRBJ2-7